Listed below are T cell receptor beta chains from one sample, sequenced in a study of human T cells and chemical hapten exposure. MiXCR, applied by TCRdb to the RACE reads, yields one record per CDR3 protein. The sample consists of 65,000 or so distinct CDR3 sequences, around 6.3% of them appearing once. The sample was whole blood. The receptors stem from a female donor in good health. Some clones in this sample may be carry-over from other donors' samples. Each CDR3 is given with its conserved first and last residue. D genes are given only for firm matches. Size tells how often a clone was seen (once, few, many) or the class of an expanded clone, and some rows leave it out.

TRBJ1-4 | - | TRBV7-8 | many | CASSPTRSSNEKLFF | TGTGCCAGCAGCCCCACGAGAAGTAGTAATGAAAAACTGTTTTTT
TRBJ2-1 | TRBD2 | TRBV20-1 | - | CSDVYGGGRNNEQFF | TGCAGTGACGTATACGGCGGCGGGAGAAACAATGAGCAGTTCTTC
TRBJ2-1 | - | TRBV20-1 | many | CSAGTGQGRQFF | TGCAGTGCGGGAACAGGGCAGGGAAGGCAGTTCTTC
TRBJ2-1 | - | TRBV2 | many | CASSREVGAEFF | TGTGCCAGCAGCCGAGAGGTGGGAGCGGAATTCTTC
TRBJ2-1 | - | TRBV3-1 | many | CASSHGGLVDGNEQFF | TGTGCCAGCAGCCATGGGGGGCTAGTCGATGGGAATGAGCAGTTCTTC
TRBJ1-1 | TRBD1 | TRBV4-1 | many | CASSADRLNTEAFF | TGCGCCAGCAGCGCGGACAGGCTGAACACTGAAGCTTTCTTT
TRBJ2-1 | TRBD2 | TRBV20-1 | many | CSALEGLAGSYNEQFF | TGCAGTGCCCTAGAGGGACTAGCGGGCTCCTACAATGAGCAGTTCTTC
TRBJ1-1 | TRBD1 | TRBV28 | - | CASSSQGAGVTEAFF | TGTGCCAGCAGTTCGCAGGGGGCTGGGGTCACTGAAGCTTTCTTT
TRBJ1-1 | - | TRBV4-3 | few | CASSQDLQNTEAFF | TGCGCCAGCAGCCAAGATCTACAGAACACTGAAGCTTTCTTT
TRBJ2-1 | TRBD1 | TRBV10-3 | many | CAINRGDEQFF | TGTGCCATCAACAGGGGCGATGAGCAGTTCTTC
TRBJ2-1 | - | TRBV24-1 | - | CATSDPQPGYNEQFF | TGTGCCACCAGTGACCCCCAACCGGGGTACAATGAGCAGTTCTTC
TRBJ1-1 | TRBD1 | TRBV10-2 | many | CASSSGGWTEAFF | TGCGCCAGCAGTTCAGGGGGCTGGACTGAAGCTTTCTTT
TRBJ1-2 | TRBD1 | TRBV28 | few | CATLGQGRLPREKYYGYTF | TGTGCCACCCTCGGACAGGGAAGACTCCCTCGAGAAAAATACTATGGCTACACCTTC
TRBJ1-1 | - | TRBV6-5 | - | CASRTRWKNTEAFF | TGTGCCAGCAGGACGAGATGGAAGAACACTGAAGCTTTCTTT
TRBJ2-7 | - | TRBV12-5 | few | CASGSPGWAGEQYF | TGTGCTAGTGGTTCACCAGGGTGGGCGGGGGAGCAGTACTTC
TRBJ1-3 | - | TRBV29-1 | few | CSSVAGNTIYF | TGCTCCTCTGTGGCTGGAAACACCATATATTTT
TRBJ2-2 | - | TRBV19 | - | CASSIARGTGELFF | TGTGCCAGTAGTATCGCCAGGGGCACCGGGGAGCTGTTTTTT
TRBJ1-2 | TRBD1 | TRBV18 | many | CASSRGQGAFYGYTF | TGTGCCAGCTCCCGAGGACAGGGGGCTTTTTATGGCTACACCTTC
TRBJ1-5 | TRBD1 | TRBV2 | many | CASSEDGQASNQPQHF | TGTGCCAGCAGTGAAGACGGACAGGCTAGCAATCAGCCCCAGCATTTT
TRBJ2-3 | TRBD2 | TRBV6-1 | many | CASSEEASGSQGTQYF | TGTGCCAGCAGTGAGGAAGCTAGCGGGAGTCAGGGTACGCAGTATTTT
TRBJ2-7 | - | TRBV6-2/TRBV6-3 | few | CASSYVHEQYF | TGTGCCAGCAGTTACGTCCACGAGCAGTACTTC
TRBJ2-5 | - | TRBV29-1 | - | CSATMAQETQYF | TGCAGCGCGACAATGGCGCAAGAGACCCAGTACTTC
TRBJ1-5 | TRBD1 | TRBV27 | few | CASSAFSGGGQPQHF | TGTGCCAGCAGTGCCTTTTCAGGGGGCGGCCAGCCCCAGCATTTT
TRBJ1-2 | - | TRBV4-3 | many | CASSQATGNYGYTF | TGCGCCAGCAGCCAAGCTACAGGGAACTATGGCTACACCTTC
TRBJ2-7 | - | TRBV20-1 | many | CSALKGRSEQYF | TGCAGTGCCCTCAAGGGGAGAAGCGAGCAGTACTTC
TRBJ2-3 | TRBD1 | TRBV5-1 | many | CASSLAPGTAGTDTQYF | TGCGCCAGCAGCTTGGCCCCAGGGACAGCCGGCACAGATACGCAGTATTTT
TRBJ2-1 | - | TRBV3-1 | many | CASSQDRKQVNEQFF | TGTGCCAGCAGCCAAGATCGCAAACAGGTGAATGAGCAGTTCTTC
TRBJ1-3 | - | TRBV7-7 | many | CASSLFLVGPKEDGNTIYF | TGTGCTAGCAGCTTATTTCTAGTGGGACCCAAGGAGGATGGAAACACCATATATTTT
TRBJ2-2 | TRBD2 | TRBV20-1 | few | CSAGTSGRGNTGELFF | TGCAGTGCTGGGACTAGCGGGAGGGGGAACACCGGGGAGCTGTTTTTT